Below, 25 T cell receptor beta chains from the same sample are listed, as sequenced in a study of blood T cells in healthy people across ages. Next came a second PCR, run for about 7 to 12 cycles, which used a sample-barcoded 5' primer along with a J-beta primer mix. TCRdb itself ran the 5' RACE reads through MiXCR, one entry per CDR3 protein. The table has roughly 1,800,000 distinct CDR3 sequences, less than 50% seen once. The source material was blood. These receptors were obtained from a woman aged 35 to 49 in good health.

The table lists this clonotype with a count of one. This chain's CDR3 is CASAYGTGQNIQYF. The CDR3 DNA sequence: TGTGCCAGCGCCTATGGGACAGGCCAAAACATTCAGTACTTC. The chain combines TRBV5-6 with TRBJ2-4, with 8 bases lining up with TRBD1. Unmatched junction bases numbered 8, after V lost 7 bases and J lost 5 bases. This CDR3 has 14 residues. Germline V gives CDR1 SGHDT, CDR2 YYEEEE.

This chain joins TRBV5-1 and TRBJ1-4; D might be TRBD1 (5 bases). The germline V gene has CDR1 SGHRS and CDR2 YFSETQ. This CDR3 has 15 amino acids. The germline V and J ends were trimmed by 4 bases and 6 bases, with 16 bases remaining between them. The CDR3 DNA follows: TGCGCCAGCAGCCCGGATAACAGGAGGGATGAAAAACTGTTTTTT. Its protein product is CASSPDNRRDEKLFF.

The rearrangement joins TRBV9 to TRBJ2-5; TRBD2 agrees at 7 bases. Per germline, CDR1 SGDLS and CDR2 YYNGEE. This CDR3 contains 13 residues. After removal of 0 bases from V and 13 bases from J, the junction contained 9 bases not matched to a gene. The CDR3 DNA follows: TGTGCCAGCAGCGTAGACGGGGGGTCGGCCCCGTACTTC. It is translated as CASSVDGGSAPYF.

This chain connects TRBV5-1 to TRBJ2-5; 9 bases align to TRBD1. Germline V gene sequence: CDR1 SGHRS, CDR2 YFSETQ. The CDR3 contains 15 residues. The J segment lost 11 bases and the V segment lost 0 bases, leaving 11 bases of the junction unmatched. In DNA, the CDR3 is TGCGCCAGCAGCTTGGGGTACAGGGGGCTCAATGAGCAGTACTTC. This sequence encodes CASSLGYRGLNEQYF.

The chain has TRBV5-6 and TRBJ1-1; D is perhaps TRBD1 (5 bases). With 4 bases removed from V and 4 bases from J, the gap between germline ends came to 20 bases. The CDR3 is made up of 16 amino acids. Germline values: CDR1 SGHDT, CDR2 YYEEEE. CDR3: CASSVRRDGAFTEAFF. The DNA for the CDR3 is TGTGCCAGCAGCGTCCGCCGGGACGGGGCTTTCACTGAAGCTTTCTTT.

This clonotype was seen repeatedly, ten times or more. The genes are TRBV11-2 and TRBJ2-1, with D perhaps TRBD1 (5 bases). Trimming removed 0 bases from V and 5 bases from J, with 17 bases in between. This CDR3 comprises 17 residues. Looked up from germline, CDR1 is SGHAT and CDR2 is FQNNGV. For the CDR3, the DNA is TGTGCCAGCAGCTTAGATCAGTTTGAGGTCAGGGACAATGAGCAGTTCTTC. Translation gives CASSLDQFEVRDNEQFF. Drawing the rest from reference TRBV11-2 and TRBJ2-1, the complete variable domain is EAGVAQSPRYKIIEKRQSVAFWCNPISGHATLYWYQQILGQGPKLLIQFQNNGVVDDSQLPKDRFSAERLKGVDSTLKIQPAKLEDSAVYLCASSLDQFEVRDNEQFFGPGTRLTVL.

The genes are TRBV4-3 and TRBJ2-5, with TRBD2 identical over 13 bases. The CDR3 length is 17 residues. Per germline, CDR1 LGHNA and CDR2 YSLEER. The ends lost 0 bases at V and 11 bases at J; junction bases unmatched: 12. The CDR3 loop is CASSQDPTSGGAEEQYF. As DNA, the CDR3 is TGCGCCAGCAGCCAAGATCCTACTAGCGGGGGGGCGGAGGAGCAGTACTTC.

This clonotype was counted a few times. CDR3 sequence (DNA): TGCGCCAGCGGGGACAGGGGATACAATGAGCAGTTCTTC. It yields the protein CASGDRGYNEQFF. This chain links TRBV5-1 with TRBJ2-1; 10 nucleotides align to TRBD1. CDR3 length: 13 residues. J was trimmed by 4 bases and V by 7 bases; bases with no gene match: 2. The germline V gene encodes CDR1 SGHRS and CDR2 YFSETQ.

This clonotype was counted a few times. The rearrangement links TRBV12-3 or TRBV12-4 to TRBJ2-5; 10 bases are a match to TRBD1. V trimming: 7 bases; J trimming: 4 bases; junction bases outside the gene matches: 6. The CDR3 loop spans 14 amino acids. CDR3 sequence: CASIPDRGRETQYF. CDR3 in DNA: TGTGCCAGCATTCCTGACAGGGGGCGAGAGACCCAGTACTTC.

J is TRBJ1-6 and V is TRBV6-2 or TRBV6-3; D is perhaps TRBD1 (5 bases). The germline V gene has CDR1 MNHEY and CDR2 SVGEGT. Trimming took off 7 bases at V and 11 bases at J, with 15 bases between the two ends. This CDR3 is 13 amino acids long. CDR3: CASTWDGGTPLHF. The CDR3 bases are TGTGCCAGCACCTGGGACGGCGGGACACCCCTCCACTTT.

The chain joins TRBV18 to TRBJ2-3, with a possible D match to TRBD1 (6 bases). V lost 1 base and J 9 bases, leaving 14 bases between the germline ends. CDR1 and CDR2 from the germline V gene are KGHSH and LQKENI. This CDR3 has 14 amino acids. CDR3 sequence: CASSPQGLTGTQYF. The CDR3 DNA follows: TGTGCCAGCTCACCACAGGGCCTAACAGGGACGCAGTATTTT.

This sequence joins TRBV2 and TRBJ2-7, with D perhaps being TRBD1 or TRBD2 (5 bases each). Germline lookup yields CDR1 SNHLY and CDR2 FYNNEI. V lost 4 bases to trimming and J lost 7 bases, with 20 bases between them. The CDR3 extends over 15 amino acids. CDR3 DNA sequence: TGTGCCAGCAGTGCCCGCGAGGGGCGGGTAGGAGAGCAGTACTTC. It specifies CASSAREGRVGEQYF.

The chain joins TRBV6-2 or TRBV6-3 to TRBJ2-5; weak D call: TRBD2 (5 bases). The germline CDR1 and CDR2 sequences are MNHEY and SVGEGT. Trimming left V 6 bases short and J 5 bases short, with 19 bases between. This CDR3 region has 15 residues. The CDR3 DNA reads TGTGCCAGCAGCCACCGTACAGCGGAGGCGGAGACCCAGTACTTC. It is translated as CASSHRTAEAETQYF.

On this clonotype itself: One junction end does not reproduce the germline sequence, and a read error may be involved. The chain links TRBV7-2 to TRBJ2-3; 7 bases are shared with TRBD1. The CDR3 extends over 15 amino acids. Per germline, CDR1 SGHTA and CDR2 FQGNSA. CDR3 DNA: TGTGCCAGCAGCTTAAGGGGACAGACGACAGATGCGCAGTATTTT. It codes for CASSLRGQTTDAQYF.

The chain combines TRBV28 with TRBJ1-4; weak D call: TRBD1 (5 bases). The V gene lost 4 bases and the J gene lost 5 bases, with 11 bases spanning the gap. CDR1 is MDHEN and CDR2 is SYDVKM in the germline V gene. The CDR3 has 14 amino acids. The CDR3 nucleotides read TGTGCCAGCAGTTATCACCGGGGGAATGAAAAACTGTTTTTT. Its protein is CASSYHRGNEKLFF.

The table lists this clonotype with a count of one. The V gene is TRBV12-3 or TRBV12-4, the J gene TRBJ2-7; D unresolved. V lost 6 bases to trimming and J lost 2 bases, with 11 bases between them. This CDR3 region has 13 residues. The DNA of the CDR3 is TGTGCCAGCAGCCCCTCGACACCCTACGAGCAGTACTTC. Protein sequence: CASSPSTPYEQYF.

A word on this clonotype: Compared with germline, one end of the junction differs, possibly owing to a read error. This rearrangement joins TRBV6-1 to TRBJ2-1; 11 bases align to TRBD2. Germline V gene sequence: CDR1 MNHNS, CDR2 SASEGT. This CDR3 is 17 amino acids long. The CDR3 DNA reads as TGTGCCAGCACCTCAACGTCTAGCGGGGGGTACTACAATGGGCAGTTCTTC. Protein: CASTSTSSGGYYNGQFF.

The DNA for the CDR3 is TGTGCCAGCAGCGTAGTTGGGCAGCAAGAGACCCAGTACTTC. It is translated as CASSVVGQQETQYF. The chain employs TRBV9 and TRBJ2-5; unclear D gene. CDR3 size: 14 residues. V was pared by 0 bases and J by 2 bases, with 8 bases between. CDR1 is SGDLS and CDR2 is YYNGEE in the germline V gene.

V gene TRBV28 combines with J gene TRBJ2-1; tentative D call: TRBD1 (6 bases). This CDR3 is built from 15 residues. V shed 8 bases and J shed 3 bases, with 17 bases lying between them. Germline V gene data show CDR1 as MDHEN and CDR2 as SYDVKM. This CDR3 is CASSVSGDVYNEQFF. The CDR3 DNA reads as TGTGCCAGCTCAGTGTCAGGGGATGTCTACAATGAGCAGTTCTTC.

This clonotype was detected ten times or more. The J gene is TRBJ1-5, the V gene TRBV12-5, with 7 positions matching TRBD1. The CDR3 contains 16 residues. The junction had 9 bases not matched to a gene; V was cut back by 4 bases and J by 3 bases. The germline gives CDR1 LGHNT, CDR2 FRNRAP. CDR3 bases: TGTGCTAGTGGTTCCCAAAAGGGGGCGTACAATCAGCCCCAGCATTTT. Translated, it gives CASGSQKGAYNQPQHF.

The chain is built from TRBV7-9 and TRBJ2-7, with unresolved D. Trimming shortened V by 2 bases and J by 9 bases, and 5 bases separated the two germline ends. The length of the CDR3 is 10 residues. Germline V gene sequence: CDR1 SEHNR, CDR2 FQNEAQ (reference sequence). In DNA, the CDR3 is TGTGCCAGCAGCTTATCCCGGCAGTACTTC. Translated, it gives CASSLSRQYF.

The gene calls are TRBV4-3 and TRBJ2-7; TRBD1 matches 8 bases. Germline V lookup: CDR1 LGHNA, CDR2 YSLEER. The CDR3 spans 15 residues. Trimming took 1 base from V and 5 from J; bases not matched to a gene: 7. CDR3 coding DNA: TGCGCCAGCAGCCAAGGGACAGGGTTAAGGGACGAGCAGTACTTC. Encoded protein: CASSQGTGLRDEQYF.

The rearrangement links TRBV27 to TRBJ1-5; D call uncertain. The CDR3 has 13 amino acids. Germline V CDR1 and CDR2: MNHEY, SMNVEV (reference sequence). The V end lost 0 bases, the J end lost 10 bases, and 10 bases lay between the germline ends. CDR3 DNA sequence: TGTGCCAGCAGTTTATCGGGTGGCGGACCCCAGCATTTT. Its translation: CASSLSGGGPQHF.

The table lists this clonotype with a few counts. The chain couples TRBV20-1 to TRBJ2-7; 12 bases align to TRBD2. Germline V gene sequence: CDR1 DFQATT, CDR2 SNEGSKA (reference sequence). This CDR3 region has 14 residues. The V and J ends lost 6 bases and 7 bases, in that order; junction bases with no gene match: 10. The CDR3 protein is CSAPTTSGGREQYF. CDR3 coding DNA: TGCAGTGCCCCCACGACTAGCGGGGGCAGAGAGCAGTACTTC.

In its sample, this clonotype was seen a few times. This chain connects TRBV20-1 to TRBJ2-3; D gene unclear. V lost 5 bases and J 2 bases, leaving 11 bases between the germline ends. The CDR3 extends over 13 amino acids. Germline values: CDR1 DFQATT, CDR2 SNEGSKA (reference sequence). The CDR3 bases are TGCAGTGCTGTCCCTATTTCCACAGATACGCAGTATTTT. Encoded protein: CSAVPISTDTQYF.